This T cell receptor (beta chain) was observed in a study of cytomegalovirus exposure and HLA in healthy donors (dated by TCRdb to about 2017). Background for the entire study: An earlier analysis of about 530 of the donors reported over 250 Gb of sequence data and 117 million unique TCR beta sequences obtained from roughly 180 million T cells. The number of donors typed differed by locus, with about 629-630 for A, B, C, DRB1 and DQB1, roughly 520 for DQA1, over 600 for DPA1, and approximately 470 for DPB1. In a later analysis, previously published TCR beta repertoires from 550 to 700 donors were re-analyzed and high-resolution HLA genotyping was added so that TCR occurrence patterns could be studied. An earlier analysis of some 600 of the donors applied high-throughput TCR beta sequencing to assess whether each TCR beta V gene segment acted as functional or pseudogenic. Class I and class II HLA loci were covered by the typing at four-digit resolution. The later analysis used no new phenotypic data to find candidate immune exposures, relying instead on TCR beta sequences and their occurrence across donors. Donor age, sex, ethnicity and CMV serostatus were compiled alongside the repertoire data. To predict cytomegalovirus infection status, the study brought together high-throughput TCR immunosequencing, statistical association of individual TCRs with disease status, and machine learning. A later genetic analysis used genome-wide SNP genotypes for about 60% of the 666 donors, treating that subset as a discovery cohort. Among a few hundred genotyped donors of the cohort, an average of around 240,000 unique TCR beta nucleotide sequences were sequenced per donor, 15% to 20% of them non-productive. In addition to the first cohort of 666 subjects, a separate validation cohort of over 90 different subjects was used. The study used immunosequencing to profile the T cell repertoires of approximately 690 subjects and linked those repertoires to cytomegalovirus serostatus. About five DR-DQ haplotypes were treated as single units for association and clustering because of strong linkage in the cohort. Every repertoire in the discovery cohort had been generated on one and the same sequencing platform. Of the roughly 410 genotyped donors, approximately 80% were placed in the genetic ancestry cluster associated with self-reported Caucasian donors. The study aimed to test whether signatures of past pathogen exposure could be identified by cataloging public T cell receptors. Roughly 300 gigabases of sequencing data and roughly 90 million unique TCR sequences were included in an early release covering 550 to 650 HLA-typed donors. Broader findings and caveats from the paper: For the cohort, immune exposure information was limited to CMV serostatus. In a later analysis, HLA-associated TCR beta chains were found to be more clonally expanded and to have lower generation probabilities than equally common non-associated chains. A further reported finding was that TCR beta sequences accurately predicted the HLA-A and HLA-B alleles for most subjects in the first cohort. In a later analysis, the rate of TCR association differed among HLA loci, with DRB1 alleles having the most associated TCRs and HLA-C alleles having the fewest. Most CMV-associated TCR beta chains appeared to be HLA-restricted in a later analysis, and the HLA associations seemed to be driven largely by CMV exposure. In the study, 150 to 200 TCR beta chains were listed as associated with cytomegalovirus. Sequencing depth was assumed to be roughly uniform across donors in the presence/absence analyses, though that assumption may not hold. A later analysis reported that several top co-occurrence clusters appeared linked to parvovirus B19, influenza, CMV and Epstein-Barr virus. The earlier analysis of almost 600 of the donors excluded around 17 rarely observed V segments, including chromosome 9 orphons, because counts were too low. The classifier was reported to diagnose cytomegalovirus status with high specificity and sensitivity in both the original cohort and the validation cohort. Compared with the roughly 700-donor mean, donors in an Asian-associated ancestry cluster had fewer N-insertions in productive TCRs, according to a later genetic analysis. HLA typing was unavailable for some donors at each locus, so association tests used only the typed subset. Most TCR sequences were observed very rarely across donors, whereas some public TCRs were present in many individuals. In this cohort, only TCR beta chains were sequenced, and detectable features were limited by the absence of alpha or paired-chain data. When HLA alleles, especially DR and DQ, strongly co-occurred, TCR associations were difficult to assign to individual alleles. The sequencing pipeline was judged likely to have produced a cluster of highly shared sequence variants as a technical artifact. The authors suggested that the approach could potentially be generalized to other disease states and immunological phenotypes. A later analysis associated 15,000 or so TCR beta sequences with specific HLA alleles at a false discovery rate of 0.05. In a later genetic analysis, a missense DCLRE1C variant was associated with V-gene and J-gene trimming of TCR beta chains, and the association was replicated in an independent cohort. Broadly in line with IMGT annotations, most TCR beta V segments showed up in productive rearrangements about 87% or about 30% of the time in an earlier analysis of 450 to 750 of the donors. Linkage disequilibrium might explain the correlated functional status among segregating V segments, but an unknown experimental factor could not be ruled out. Three of the identified cytomegalovirus-associated TCR beta chains were confirmed in vitro to be specific for cytomegalovirus antigens.

The receptor library was made with the immunoSEQ multiplex PCR assay. A mixture of 60 forward primers for TCR Vbeta segments and 13 reverse primers for TCR Jbeta segments was used in the multiplex PCR. The CDR3 region of rearranged TCR beta genes was amplified from genomic DNA with a multiplex PCR assay. On the Illumina HiSeq System, the amplified TCR beta libraries were sequenced as 87-base-pair reads. Per the source publication's procedure: A later analysis counted tens of millions of unique TCR beta chains across the 666 repertoires, and around 9.9 million of these chains were shared by at least two donors. A nearest-neighbor algorithm error-corrected the raw reads and collapsed the reads into unique sequences, merging closely related sequences to remove PCR and sequencing errors. V, D and J gene segments were assigned by aligning CDR3 sequences to IMGT reference sequences. For a sequence to be retained, at least a six-nucleotide match to both a V gene segment and a J gene segment was required. Rearrangements were called productive when the CDR3 lacked stop codons and stayed in frame with V and J; all others were non-productive. CDR3 was defined according to IMGT convention as the region running from the second conserved V-encoded cysteine to the conserved J-encoded phenylalanine. In an earlier analysis of approximately 590 of the donors, sequences lacking an unambiguous match to a single V gene segment were excluded. An earlier analysis of under 750 of the donors called V segments functional above 56.7% productive rearrangements and segregating when the between-donor standard deviation exceeded 5%. A statistical classification framework was developed to diagnose cytomegalovirus status using the catalog of TCR beta chain sequences. In a later analysis, V and J genes were assigned by comparing TCR nucleotide sequences against IMGT/GENE-DB human TR gene sequences. A later analysis assigned CDR3 sequences and most-parsimonious VDJ recombination scenarios with the TCRdist pipeline. In a later analysis, every TCR beta chain was defined by the combination of its CDR3 amino acid sequence and its V-gene family, and reads without a unique V-gene family were dropped. A later analysis removed several hundred highly shared, low-generation-probability nucleotide sequences to deal with suspected cross-contamination and a sequencing artifact. For each public chain, a later analysis derived a clonal expansion index from normalized ranks of inferred template counts within each repertoire. In a later analysis, generation probabilities were computed with a VDJ recombination model fitted to out-of-frame rearrangements, and the resulting probabilities were checked against IGoR. In a later analysis, hypergeometric tests were used to score TCR-TCR, TCR-HLA and TCR-CMV co-occurrence, with a repertoire-size bias correction applied to TCR pairs. False discovery rates were estimated in a later analysis by permuting HLA or CMV assignments 20 times. In a later analysis, co-occurring TCRs were grouped using DBSCAN, with TCRdist sequence similarity added in when clustering inside HLA-allele-positive subsets. For co-occurrence clustering, repertoires with fewer than 30,000 or more than 120,000 public chains were excluded, along with four to six repertoires with anomalous nucleotide sharing. TCRdb limited this immuneACCESS table to in-frame rearrangements with V and J called. A share of clones is missing; checked studies link under half to unresolved V genes, and the rest is unexplained. That table furnishes V, J and clone size, whereas the DNA furnished D and trimming. This sample is represented by about 150,000 clones; roughly 83% of them were singletons. The leading ten clones occupy 7.7% of the sample.

The cohort comprised fewer than 700 healthy bone marrow donors. Cohort members were all nominally healthy when sampled, although unrecorded immune exposures were likely present. The donor tested CMV seropositive and was one of the 289 seropositive cohort members. Each donor provided a peripheral blood sample, and peripheral blood mononuclear cells were used for TCR beta sequencing. Genomic DNA extraction from the blood cell samples was performed with the Qiagen DNeasy Blood Extraction Kit. As for this clone: Its antigen is currently not known. The input lacks base qualities; no much larger clone sits a single base away.

This clonotype was obtained from a man under 40 in good health and CMV-seropositive. The sequencing sample was made of PBMCs.

The CDR3 sequence is CASSIDGGAYTQYF. The sequenced DNA: TGTGCCAGTAGTATAGATGGGGGCGCCTATACGCAGTATTTT. Rearrangement joined TRBV19 to TRBJ2-3; the D gene is possibly TRBD1, with 6 bases matching. Including cysteine and phenylalanine, the CDR3 has 14 amino acids. The CDR3 DNA has 42 bases and is translated from base 1. The V and J ends are trimmed by 0 bases and 7 bases, leaving 11 bases between them. CDR1 and CDR2 are read off the germline V gene (reference sequence) as LNHDA and SQIVND.